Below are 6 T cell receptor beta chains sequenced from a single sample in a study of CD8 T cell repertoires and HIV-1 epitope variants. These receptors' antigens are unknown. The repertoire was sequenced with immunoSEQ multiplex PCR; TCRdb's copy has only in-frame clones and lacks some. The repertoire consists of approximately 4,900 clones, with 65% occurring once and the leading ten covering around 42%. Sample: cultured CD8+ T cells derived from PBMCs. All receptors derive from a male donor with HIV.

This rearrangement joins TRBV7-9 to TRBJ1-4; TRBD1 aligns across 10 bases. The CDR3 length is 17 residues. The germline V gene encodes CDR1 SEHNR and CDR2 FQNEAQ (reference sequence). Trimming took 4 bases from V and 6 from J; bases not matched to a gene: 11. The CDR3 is CASSSLLSGTGDEKLFF. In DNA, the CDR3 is TGTGCCAGCAGCTCACTCTTATCCGGGACAGGGGATGAAAAACTGTTTTTT.

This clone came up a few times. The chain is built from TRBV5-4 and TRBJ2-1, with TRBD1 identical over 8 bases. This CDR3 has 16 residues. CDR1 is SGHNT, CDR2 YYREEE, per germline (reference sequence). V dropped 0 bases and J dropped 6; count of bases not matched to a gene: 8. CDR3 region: CASSLVVGGTGNEQFF. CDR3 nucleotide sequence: TGTGCCAGCAGCTTGGTTGTTGGCGGGACAGGCAATGAGCAGTTCTTC.

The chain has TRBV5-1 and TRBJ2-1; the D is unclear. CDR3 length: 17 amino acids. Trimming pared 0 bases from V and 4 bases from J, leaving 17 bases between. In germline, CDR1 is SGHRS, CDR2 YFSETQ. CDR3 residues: CASSLALSGPEYNEQFF. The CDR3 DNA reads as TGCGCCAGCAGCTTGGCCCTCAGTGGCCCGGAGTACAATGAGCAGTTCTTC.

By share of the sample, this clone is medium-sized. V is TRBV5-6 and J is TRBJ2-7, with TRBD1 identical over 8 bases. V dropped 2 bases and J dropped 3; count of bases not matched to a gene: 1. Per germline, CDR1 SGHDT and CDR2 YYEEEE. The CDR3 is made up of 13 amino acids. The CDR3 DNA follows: TGTGCCAGCAGCTTACAGGGGGACTACGAGCAGTACTTC. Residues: CASSLQGDYEQYF.

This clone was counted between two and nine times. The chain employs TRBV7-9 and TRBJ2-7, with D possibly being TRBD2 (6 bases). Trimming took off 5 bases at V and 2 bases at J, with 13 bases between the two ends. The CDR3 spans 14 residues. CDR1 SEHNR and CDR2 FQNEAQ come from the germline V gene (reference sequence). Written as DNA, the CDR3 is TGTGCCAGCAGCCCGGCGGGGAACCCCTACGAGCAGTACTTC. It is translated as CASSPAGNPYEQYF.

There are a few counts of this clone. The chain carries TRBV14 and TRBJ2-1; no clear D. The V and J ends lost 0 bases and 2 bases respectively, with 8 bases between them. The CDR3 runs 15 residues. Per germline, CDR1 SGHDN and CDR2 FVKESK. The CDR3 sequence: CASSQDRKPYNEQFF. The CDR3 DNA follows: TGTGCCAGCAGCCAAGATCGGAAGCCCTACAATGAGCAGTTCTTC.